This T cell receptor (beta chain) derives from a study of cytomegalovirus exposure and HLA in healthy donors. General study results and limits: Among the sequence variants, a highly shared cluster was likely an artifact of sequencing. Researchers reported in a later analysis that a missense DCLRE1C variant was tied to TCR beta V- and J-gene trimming.

CDR1 and CDR2 (germline): ENHRY, SYGVKD. J was trimmed by 4 bases and V by 5 bases; bases with no gene match: 17. This CDR3 has 19 residues. 13 Jbeta primers and 60 Vbeta primers were used for the PCR. The protocol was immunoSEQ multiplex PCR, while the TCRdb copy is restricted to in-frame clones and leaves out a portion. The table records around 120,000 clones, 80% of them present only once. This clone was seen only once. Its antigen is unidentified. V and J are TRBV10-3 and TRBJ2-3, with 11 bases aligning to TRBD2. This clonotype was obtained from a male donor in good health and CMV-seronegative. The sample comprised PBMCs. The CDR3 protein is CAISPSGTSGSASADTQYF. The CDR3 nucleotides are TGTGCCATCAGTCCTTCCGGGACTAGCGGTTCCGCGTCGGCAGATACGCAGTATTTT.